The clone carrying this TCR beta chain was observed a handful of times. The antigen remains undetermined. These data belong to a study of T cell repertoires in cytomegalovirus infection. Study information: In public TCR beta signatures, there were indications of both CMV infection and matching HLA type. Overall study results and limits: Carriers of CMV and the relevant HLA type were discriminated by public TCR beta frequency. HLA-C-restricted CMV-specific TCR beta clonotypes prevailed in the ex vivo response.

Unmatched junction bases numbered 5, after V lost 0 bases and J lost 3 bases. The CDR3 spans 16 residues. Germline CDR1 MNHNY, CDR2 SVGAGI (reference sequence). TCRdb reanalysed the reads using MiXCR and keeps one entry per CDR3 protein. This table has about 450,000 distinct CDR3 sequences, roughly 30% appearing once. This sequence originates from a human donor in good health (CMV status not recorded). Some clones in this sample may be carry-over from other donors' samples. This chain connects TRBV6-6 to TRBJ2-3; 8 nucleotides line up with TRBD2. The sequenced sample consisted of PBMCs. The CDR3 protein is CASSYSRLAGTDTQYF. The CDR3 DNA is TGTGCCAGCAGTTACTCTCGCCTAGCGGGTACAGATACGCAGTATTTT.